One sample yielded the 19 T cell receptor beta chains listed below, sequenced in a study of Graves' ophthalmopathy and Graves' hyperthyroidism. Using RNA transcripts, the TCR beta CDR3 regions were amplified. RT-PCR with HTBI primers came first, then second-round multiplex PCR. TCRdb itself ran the multiplex PCR reads through MiXCR, one entry per CDR3 protein. The data show 580,000 or so distinct CDR3 sequences, with less than 45% seen just once and around 4% held by the top ten. The specimen sequenced was peripheral blood or thyroid tissue (not recorded which). Receptor source: an adult man with Graves' hyperthyroidism.

This clonotype occurred once. The rearrangement joins TRBV24-1 to TRBJ2-5, with no clear D. CDR3 length equals 12 residues. Germline V gene sequence: CDR1 KGHDR, CDR2 SFDVKD. The CDR3 loop reads CATRTAQETQYF. The CDR3 DNA follows: TGTGCTACCCGGACGGCACAAGAGACCCAGTACTTC.

The chain recombines TRBV27 with TRBJ1-6; possible D gene TRBD1, 5 bases. There are 16 residues in the CDR3. Trimming removed 4 bases from V and 1 base from J, with 11 bases in between. Germline V gives CDR1 MNHEY, CDR2 SMNVEV (reference sequence). The CDR3 nucleotides are TGTGCCAGCAGTTCTCGACAGAGATCCTATAATTCACCCCTCCACTTT. This encodes CASSSRQRSYNSPLHF.

The CDR3 here is CASSELAGDLNEQYF. CDR3 nucleotide sequence: TGTGCCAGCAGTGAGCTAGCGGGAGATCTTAACGAGCAGTACTTC. The V gene is TRBV2, the J gene TRBJ2-7; 10 positions match TRBD2. J lost 5 bases, V lost 3 bases, and 7 bases had no gene match. The CDR3 is made up of 15 amino acids. Per the germline V gene, CDR1 is SNHLY and CDR2 is FYNNEI.

The CDR3 bases are TGTGCCAGCCGCAAACGGGCGTGGGCAGGCCTGGGAGAGACCCAGTACTTC. Its protein product is CASRKRAWAGLGETQYF. The chain has TRBV5-8 and TRBJ2-5; D is ambiguous. The V gene lost 7 bases and the J gene lost 4 bases, with 26 bases spanning the gap. The length of the CDR3 is 17 residues. Germline V gene data show CDR1 as SGHTS and CDR2 as YDEGEE.

This clonotype was counted at least ten times. The V gene is TRBV4-1, the J gene TRBJ2-7; D gene unclear. Germline loops: CDR1 MGHRA, CDR2 YSYEKL. V was trimmed by 0 bases and J by 2 bases, leaving 8 bases between them. This CDR3 spans 14 amino acids. The chain's CDR3 is CASSQDWAAYEQYF. CDR3 nucleotides: TGCGCCAGCAGCCAAGATTGGGCAGCCTACGAGCAGTACTTC.

Concerning this clonotype itself: A read error may produce the germline difference seen at one junction end. V and J are TRBV12-3 or TRBV12-4 and TRBJ2-1, with a weak D call TRBD2 (6 bases). The CDR3 runs 14 residues. CDR3 amino acids: CASSLVRTTNEQFF. CDR3 coding DNA: TGTGCCAGCAGCTTAGTGCGGACTACCAATGAGCAGTTCTTC.

This clonotype has ten or more counts. The chain combines TRBV15 with TRBJ1-3; D is unresolved. V lost 1 base and J lost 4, with 5 bases in between. Germline CDR1 reads LNHNV; CDR2 reads YYDKDF (reference sequence). This CDR3 is 13 amino acids long. CDR3 coding DNA: TGTGCCACCAGCAGAGTTTCCGGAAACACCATATATTTT. Amino acid sequence: CATSRVSGNTIYF.

V gene TRBV28 combines with J gene TRBJ1-2; weak D call: TRBD1 (5 bases). Between the trimmed V and J ends, which lost 2 bases and 11 bases, there was a span of 15 bases. CDR1 MDHEN and CDR2 SYDVKM come from the germline V gene. The CDR3 runs to 13 residues. Here the CDR3 reads CASSLEWGVWYTF. CDR3 nucleotides: TGTGCCAGCAGTTTAGAGTGGGGGGTGTGGTACACCTTC.

In this sample, this clonotype turned up many times. The DNA for the CDR3 is TGTGCCAGCAGTTCGGCGTTCACTGAAGCTTTCTTT. Protein sequence: CASSSAFTEAFF. The chain employs TRBV6-5 and TRBJ1-1; D ambiguous. Looked up from germline, CDR1 is MNHEY and CDR2 is SVGAGI. The germline V and J ends were trimmed by 4 bases and 4 bases, with 7 bases remaining between them. There are 12 residues in the CDR3.

This chain joins TRBV7-8 and TRBJ2-3; 7 nucleotides align to TRBD2. The CDR3 totals 14 residues. The germline V gene has CDR1 SGHVS and CDR2 FQNEAQ. The V segment lost 5 bases and the J segment 6 bases; nucleotides outside the gene matches: 8. CDR3 DNA: TGTGCCAGCAGCCCCGGGACTACCTCGGATACGCAGTATTTT. As protein: CASSPGTTSDTQYF.

This clonotype was detected many times. V is TRBV5-1 and J is TRBJ2-5, with D maybe TRBD2 (5 bases). CDR3 size: 15 residues. V shed 0 bases and J shed 1 base, with 10 bases lying between them. Per the germline V gene, CDR1 is SGHRS and CDR2 is YFSETQ. DNA for the CDR3: TGCGCCAGCAGCTTGGCCTTGGAGGTCCAAGAGACCCAGTACTTC. Translating it yields CASSLALEVQETQYF.

The chain couples TRBV11-2 to TRBJ1-2, with 9 bases that match TRBD1. CDR1 is SGHAT, CDR2 FQNNGV, per germline. This CDR3 is built from 15 residues. The V gene end was trimmed by 5 bases and the J gene end by 7 bases; junction bases not matched to a gene: 11. The CDR3 DNA reads as TGTGCCAGCAGCAGTGGGACAGGGAAAGGCTCTGGCTACACCTTC. Translation gives CASSSGTGKGSGYTF.

This clonotype was counted once. The J gene is TRBJ1-2, the V gene TRBV2; 12 nucleotides line up with TRBD1. Per germline, CDR1 SNHLY and CDR2 FYNNEI. The CDR3 runs 15 residues. V dropped 8 bases and J dropped 7; count of bases not matched to a gene: 11. The CDR3 sequence is CASGDRGQSTRGYTF. In DNA, the CDR3 is TGTGCCAGCGGGGACAGGGGGCAATCTACCCGTGGCTACACCTTC.

The chain has TRBV4-2 and TRBJ2-2; 7 bases fit TRBD2. The CDR3 length is 19 residues. Germline loops: CDR1 LGHNA, CDR2 YNFKEQ. V lost 0 bases, J lost 3 bases, and 13 bases stayed unmatched. The CDR3 loop reads CASSQDRSASGAYTGELFF. The CDR3 region has the DNA TGTGCCAGCAGCCAAGATAGATCGGCCAGCGGGGCCTACACCGGGGAGCTGTTTTTT.

The chain is built from TRBV5-1 and TRBJ2-2; 7 bases align to TRBD1. Germline V lookup: CDR1 SGHRS, CDR2 YFSETQ. The CDR3 totals 16 residues. V shed 3 bases, J shed 1 base, and the junction held 6 bases outside the gene matches. The CDR3: CASSSRDSRNTGELFF. The CDR3 DNA follows: TGCGCCAGCAGCTCCCGGGACAGCCGGAACACCGGGGAGCTGTTTTTT. Filled out from reference TRBV5-1 and TRBJ2-2, the complete variable domain reads KAGVTQTPRYLIKTRGQQVTLSCSPISGHRSVSWYQQTPGQGLQFLFEYFSETQRNKGNFPGRFSGRQFSNSRSEMNVSTLELGDSALYLCASSSRDSRNTGELFFGEGSRLTVL.

This clonotype was counted between two and nine times. This chain joins TRBV7-9 and TRBJ1-2; D may be TRBD1 (6 bases). CDR3 length equals 15 residues. The germline gives CDR1 SEHNR, CDR2 FQNEAQ (reference sequence). V lost 4 bases and J 4 bases, leaving 16 bases between the germline ends. In DNA, the CDR3 is TGTGCCAGCAGCTCGAGGGGAGGGGGTCCCTATGGCTACACCTTC. This encodes CASSSRGGGPYGYTF.

This clonotype was observed once. V and J are TRBV10-3 and TRBJ2-7; no firm D call. The germline gives CDR1 ENHRY, CDR2 SYGVKD. Trimming stripped 0 bases from V and 10 bases from J, with 4 bases between. The CDR3 covers 10 residues. CDR3 nucleotides: TGTGCCATCAGTGAGTCGGGACAGTACTTC. It translates to CAISESGQYF.

This clonotype was observed a handful of times. CDR3 loop: CASSLRIPNTGELFF. CDR3 bases: TGCGCCAGCAGCTTGAGGATTCCGAACACCGGGGAGCTGTTTTTT. J is TRBJ2-2 and V is TRBV5-1; D call uncertain. The CDR3 extends over 15 amino acids. Trimming removed 1 base at V and 0 bases at J, with 7 bases between. Germline assignment: CDR1 SGHRS and CDR2 YFSETQ.

Remarks on this clonotype: A read error may be the cause here, since a much bigger clone is one base away. The chain carries TRBV29-1 and TRBJ1-2; D is possibly TRBD1 (5 bases). In germline, CDR1 is SQVTM, CDR2 ANQGSEA. This CDR3 region has 12 residues. The ends were cut back, 3 bases at V and 8 bases at J, with 13 bases in the middle. CDR3 region: CSVEAGLWGYTF. CDR3 nucleotide sequence: TGCAGCGTTGAGGCAGGGCTGTGGGGCTACACCTTC.